This TCR beta chain was documented in a study of beta chain features in type 1 diabetes. Each of the sorted populations had a purity greater than 95%. The entirety of the isolated RNA underwent reverse transcription, so expressed TCRB transcripts were sequenced. Repertoires were generated with immunoSEQ multiplex PCR, while TCRdb's copy carries only in-frame clones and drops some. The data show 100,000 to 150,000 clones, 9% seen once. This clone was detected a few times. As yet, its antigen is unknown. Study results and caveats: People with Type 1 diabetes carried modestly yet significantly shorter TCRB CDR3s in all four CD4+ subsets. Among type 1 diabetes patients, VDJ junctions had fewer insertions and more deletions. TCRB repertoires of naive, central memory and Treg cells appeared more similar among patients than among healthy donors.

Trimming cost V 1 base and J 2 bases; bases outside gene matches: 3. CDR1 SGHRS and CDR2 YFSETQ come from the germline V gene. The CDR3 sequence is 15 residues long. Sequenced: central memory CD4+ T cells from blood. The receptor's source is a man between 25 and 39 years old with type 1 diabetes. V and J are TRBV5-1 and TRBJ2-1; 7 bases align to TRBD2. The CDR3 nucleotides are TGCGCCAGCAGCTTGCGGGGGGAACCCTACAATGAGCAGTTCTTC. It codes for CASSLRGEPYNEQFF.